This is a list of T cell receptor beta chains from one sample in a study of OX40 agonist ivuxolimab in advanced cancers. The data were produced by immunoSEQ multiplex PCR, yet TCRdb's version contains in-frame clones alone and is incomplete. The sample comprises more than 100,000 clones, approximately 92% of which are singletons, and around 0.55% rests with the top ten. Sequences were derived from CD4+ or CD8+ T cells sorted from blood, sampled in a trial of the OX40 agonist ivuxolimab. These receptors came from an adult with an advanced solid tumor such as melanoma, head and neck, liver or kidney cancer. CDR3s include the opening cysteine and the closing phenylalanine or tryptophan. Fields, in order: clone size, D gene, V gene, J gene, CDR3 protein, CDR3 DNA. The D gene is left open where the match is weak. Size values are once, few and many counts, or a class for expanded clones, and some rows have none.

-,-,TRBV30,TRBJ1-5,CAWKGGGIGQPQHF,TGTGCCTGGAAGGGGGGAGGGATTGGTCAGCCCCAGCATTTT
once,-,TRBV10-3,TRBJ2-5,CAISDGYQETQYF,TGTGCCATCAGTGATGGATACCAAGAGACCCAGTACTTC
-,-,TRBV29-1,TRBJ1-4,CSVRGLSNEKLFF,TGCAGCGTCCGTGGACTGTCTAATGAAAAACTGTTTTTT
once,-,TRBV29-1,TRBJ1-3,CSVEQHTGNTIYF,TGCAGCGTTGAGCAGCACACCGGAAACACCATATATTTT
-,TRBD1,TRBV7-2,TRBJ2-3,CASSLRLRGPTDTQYF,TGTGCCAGCAGCTTAAGGCTGAGGGGGCCCACAGATACGCAGTATTTT
-,TRBD1,TRBV25-1,TRBJ1-2,CASSKPGTGGPRGGYTF,TGTGCCAGCAGTAAACCCGGGACAGGGGGGCCTCGGGGCGGCTACACCTTC
few,TRBD1,TRBV7-9,TRBJ1-6,CASSLGQGSSPLHF,TGTGCCAGCAGCCTGGGACAGGGAAGTTCACCCCTCCACTTT
-,-,TRBV7-9,TRBJ2-7,CASSLSGRAEQYF,TGTGCCAGCAGCTTATCGGGCAGGGCCGAGCAGTACTTC
-,-,TRBV30,TRBJ2-5,CASGTLWQETQYF,TGTGCCTCGGGGACTCTGTGGCAAGAGACCCAGTACTTC
-,-,TRBV2,TRBJ2-2,CASSEAGWGQGYTGELFF,TGTGCCAGCAGTGAAGCGGGGTGGGGGCAGGGATACACCGGGGAGCTGTTTTTT
-,TRBD2,TRBV5-1,TRBJ2-3,CASSLELAGGPSSDTQYF,TGCGCCAGCAGCTTGGAACTAGCGGGGGGGCCAAGTTCAGATACGCAGTATTTT
-,-,TRBV28,TRBJ2-7,CASSPTRGTRTGSYEQYF,TGTGCCAGCAGCCCCACGCGCGGGACGAGGACGGGGTCCTACGAGCAGTACTTC
once,TRBD2,TRBV5-1,TRBJ2-3,CASSSPGGIDTQYF,TGCGCCAGCAGCTCCCCGGGGGGGATAGATACGCAGTATTTT
few,TRBD1,TRBV28,TRBJ1-5,CASSRQGASQPQHF,TGTGCCAGCAGTAGACAGGGGGCAAGTCAGCCCCAGCATTTT
-,-,TRBV7-8,TRBJ2-2,CASSLRWQGIGELFF,TGTGCCAGCAGCTTAAGGTGGCAGGGAATCGGGGAGCTGTTTTTT
-,-,TRBV5-5,TRBJ1-6,CASSLVLSSYNSPLHF,TGTGCCAGCAGCTTGGTCCTGAGCTCCTATAATTCACCCCTCCACTTT
-,-,TRBV6-5,TRBJ1-1,CASSYETEAFF,TGTGCCAGCAGTTACGAGACTGAAGCTTTCTTT
once,TRBD1,TRBV28,TRBJ1-4,CASSRGQGRANEKLFF,TGTGCCAGCAGTCGGGGACAGGGTAGGGCTAATGAAAAACTGTTTTTT
-,-,TRBV7-2,TRBJ2-3,CASSLSFTDTQYF,TGTGCCAGCAGCTTATCTTTCACAGATACGCAGTATTTT
-,-,TRBV5-4,TRBJ1-6,CASSLGLSGPGYNSPLHF,TGTGCCAGCAGCTTGGGTCTTTCAGGGCCAGGGTATAATTCACCCCTCCACTTT
-,-,TRBV30,TRBJ1-1,CAWAQGNTEAFF,TGTGCCTGGGCCCAGGGGAACACTGAAGCTTTCTTT
-,-,TRBV7-8,TRBJ1-4,CASSRAGNGGEKLFF,TGTGCCAGCAGCCGAGCCGGAAATGGGGGAGAAAAACTGTTTTTT
-,TRBD2,TRBV5-8,TRBJ2-1,CASSISGGGGEQFF,TGTGCCAGCAGCATAAGCGGGGGGGGCGGTGAGCAGTTCTTC
-,-,TRBV19,TRBJ2-7,CASSTRGTYEQYF,TGTGCCAGTAGTACCAGGGGGACTTACGAGCAGTACTTC
-,-,TRBV29-1,TRBJ1-5,CSVEDHHYRVFHQPQHF,TGCAGCGTTGAAGACCATCATTACCGGGTCTTTCATCAGCCCCAGCATTTT
-,-,TRBV5-1,TRBJ1-2,CASSFQRNYGYTF,TGCGCCAGCAGCTTCCAGCGCAACTATGGCTACACCTTC
-,TRBD1,TRBV15,TRBJ1-6,CATSRTRQGSNSPLHF,TGTGCCACCAGCAGGACGCGACAGGGGAGTAATTCACCCCTCCACTTT
-,-,TRBV6-4,TRBJ1-1,CASSTGLGTEAFF,TGTGCCAGCAGTACAGGGCTGGGGACTGAAGCTTTCTTT
once,TRBD1,TRBV4-1,TRBJ1-2,CASSPRMGQPTMNYGYTF,TGCGCCAGCAGCCCCCGAATGGGACAGCCAACTATGAACTATGGCTACACCTTC